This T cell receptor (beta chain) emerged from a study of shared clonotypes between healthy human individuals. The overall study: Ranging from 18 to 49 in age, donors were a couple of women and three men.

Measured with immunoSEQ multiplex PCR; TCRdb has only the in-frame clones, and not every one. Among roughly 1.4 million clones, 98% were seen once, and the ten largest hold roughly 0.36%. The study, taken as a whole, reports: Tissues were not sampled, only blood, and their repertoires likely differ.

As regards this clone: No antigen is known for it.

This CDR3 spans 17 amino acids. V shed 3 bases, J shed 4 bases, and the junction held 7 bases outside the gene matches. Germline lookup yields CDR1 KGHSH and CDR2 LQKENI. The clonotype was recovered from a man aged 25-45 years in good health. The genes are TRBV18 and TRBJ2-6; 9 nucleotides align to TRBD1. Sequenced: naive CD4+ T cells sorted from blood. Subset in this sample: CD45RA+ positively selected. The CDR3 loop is CASSPGQGFGGANVLTF. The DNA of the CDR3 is TGTGCCAGCTCACCGGGACAGGGATTCGGAGGGGCCAACGTCCTGACTTTC.